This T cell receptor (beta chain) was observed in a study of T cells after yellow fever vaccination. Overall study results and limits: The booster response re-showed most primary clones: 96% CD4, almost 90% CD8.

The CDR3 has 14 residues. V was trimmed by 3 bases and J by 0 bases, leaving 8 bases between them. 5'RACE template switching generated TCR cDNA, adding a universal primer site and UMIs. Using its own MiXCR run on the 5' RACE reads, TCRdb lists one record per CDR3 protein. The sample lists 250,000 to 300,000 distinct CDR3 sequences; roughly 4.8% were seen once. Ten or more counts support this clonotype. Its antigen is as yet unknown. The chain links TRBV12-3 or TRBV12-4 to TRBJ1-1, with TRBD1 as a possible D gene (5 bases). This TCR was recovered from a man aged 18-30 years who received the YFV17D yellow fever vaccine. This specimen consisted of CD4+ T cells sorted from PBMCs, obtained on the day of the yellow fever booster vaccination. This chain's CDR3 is CASSFADMNTEAFF. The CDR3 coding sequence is TGTGCCAGCAGTTTTGCGGACATGAACACTGAAGCTTTCTTT.